The subject of this entry is one TCR beta chain. This specimen belongs to a study of cytotoxic CD8 clonotypes in ibrutinib-treated CLL. About the research overall: Complete response was seen in 2 patients and partial in approximately 24; 12 progressed and roughly 14 stayed remitted after a median roughly 70 months.

The protocol was immunoSEQ multiplex PCR, while the TCRdb copy is restricted to in-frame clones and leaves out a portion. The table has over 120,000 clones, 76% seen once; the top ten hold 4.5% to 6.5%. Trimming removed 5 bases at V and 0 bases at J, with 8 bases between. This CDR3 is built from 15 residues. Looked up from germline, CDR1 is MGHDK and CDR2 is SYGVNS. The material was PBMCs, obtained after 24 months of ibrutinib treatment. This receptor was identified in a human donor with chronic lymphocytic leukemia. The chain joins TRBV25-1 to TRBJ2-6; D may be TRBD2 (5 bases). The CDR3 coding sequence is TGTGCCAGCAGTAGCGGCAACTCTGGGGCCAACGTCCTGACTTTC. Amino acids: CASSSGNSGANVLTF.